This T cell receptor (beta chain) was retrieved from a study of low-dose radiotherapy and immunotherapy resistance in tumors. Study-level information: Aspirin 300 mg, taken orally and daily, was given to patients for four cycles from cycle 1 day 1.

Alpha and beta chains were covered, as first-strand cDNA relied on TRAV- and TRBV-specific primers. The PCR that amplified TCRs ran for around 22 cycles, relying on a constant-region primer and a V-primer adapter. By in vitro transcription, the isolated mRNA was amplified. TCRdb redid the calling of the reads with MiXCR, one entry per CDR3 protein. Among roughly 36,000 distinct CDR3 sequences listed, roughly 31% were seen once. Documented time point: before trial treatment. Nivolumab, ipilimumab, aspirin, low-dose cyclophosphamide and low-dose radiotherapy were given to donors. Trimming removed 3 bases at V and 7 bases at J, with 11 bases between. This CDR3 has 13 amino acids. Germline CDR1 is SGDLS and CDR2 is YYNGEE. The sample holds many counts of this clonotype.

This receptor was identified in a male donor with gallbladder cancer. The chain links TRBV9 to TRBJ2-1, with D uncertain. Here the sequenced sample was PBMCs, taken before treatment. CDR3 in amino acids: CASSGVLWNEQFF. The CDR3 DNA is TGTGCCAGCAGCGGAGTGTTGTGGAATGAGCAGTTCTTC.